This TCR beta chain was identified in a study of graft-versus-host responses after intestinal transplantation (dated by TCRdb to about 2021). Regarding the complete study: Multivisceral, liver-intestinal, or isolated intestinal transplants were received by the recipients. Anti-thymocyte globulin induction was given to all recipients, followed by maintenance tacrolimus and steroids for approximately three years. After intestinal transplantation, graft-versus-host and host-versus-graft alloreactive T cell clones were followed in the graft, circulation and bone marrow using bulk TCR-beta CDR3 sequencing. To identify alloreactive clones, pre-transplant mixed lymphocyte reaction products were sequenced and then compared with unstimulated pre-transplant donor and recipient T cells. The cohort enrolled 20 to 30 intestinal transplant recipients, one of whom was a retransplant, and a few patients without pretransplant specimens were excluded. A peak of at least 4% donor T cells among recipient peripheral blood mononuclear cells was the definition used for donor T cell macrochimerism. Samples from a few later patients were sequenced in-house on an Illumina MiSeq with MiXCR processing rather than by the commercial service.

The study at large found these results: Early after transplant, peak levels of circulating GvH clones were associated with declines in HvG clones. GvH clones turned up in recipient bone marrow, with some appearing earlier in ileal mucosa or blood, a pattern consistent with an intestinal mucosal origin. In patients with donor T cell macrochimerism, the allografts had high GvH to HvG T cell clonal ratios. Conclusions were limited by the relatively low number and heterogeneity of intestinal transplant patients.

Libraries were prepared through the immunoSEQ multiplex PCR assay. For most patients, genomic DNA was isolated with the Qiagen DNeasy Blood and Tissue Kit and sent frozen to Adaptive Biotechnologies for TCR sequencing. High-throughput TCR-beta CDR3 sequencing of genomic DNA from most patients was performed by Adaptive Biotechnologies. Under the source paper's analysis protocol: Adaptive's ImmunoSEQ software supplied the TCR sequencing data for 15 to 20 patients, while MiXCR and VDJtools were used to process three other patients. To correct CD4 versus CD8 sorting errors, sequences present in both subsets at a frequency ratio below 5:1 were removed. Because the origin of CDR3 nucleotide sequences shared between donor and recipient could not be assigned, those sequences were removed. Alloreactive clones required at least 2-fold expansion over unstimulated cells and minimum CFSE-low frequency of 0.002% (template counts) or 0.001% (read counts). Clones detected in sequenced pre-transplant spleen, lymph node, or MLR CFSE-low populations of the donor or recipient were defined as mappable. Cumulative frequency of alloreactive clones was calculated as a percentage of all sequences weighted by copy number. TCRdb re-hosts the immuneACCESS table, in-frame sequences only. Its copies lack some clones; in the studies checked, an unresolved V gene accounts for under half of them, and the cause for the rest is not known. V and J calls and clone size are given by that table; D and trimming were obtained from the DNA. Present in this sample are roughly 30,000 clones, about 80% of which were seen just once. Jointly, the top ten make up roughly 18% of the sample.

This clone was detected once. Its antigen specificity is not known. The sample holds no much larger clone one base away, and base qualities are not on file. The intended sense of this specimen's time point label: cells obtained before transplantation from donor or recipient. CD3+CD4+ and CD3+CD8+ populations were FACS-sorted from unstimulated pre-transplant donor and recipient cells taken from spleen or lymph nodes. The TCR sequence derives from a human donor who received an intestinal transplant. Sequencing used unstimulated CD8+ T cells sorted from spleen or lymph node cells, obtained before intestinal transplant.

The nucleotides are TGTGCCACCACCCGAGGGCAGTTAGGTTACAATGAGCAGTTCTTC. This is translated as CATTRGQLGYNEQFF. The chain employs TRBV15 and TRBJ2-1; TRBD2 is a possible D gene, resting on 5 matching bases. The CDR3, from cysteine to phenylalanine, totals 15 residues. Here the CDR3 DNA is all that survives: 45 bases in frame from base 1. CDR1 and CDR2, per the germline V gene (reference sequence), are LNHNV and YYDKDF. At the junction V is shortened by 7 bases and J by 4 bases, with 17 bases in between.